These T cell receptor beta chains were read from a single sample in a study of tumor-infiltrating lymphocytes in primary liver carcinoma. Each CDR3 protein is one row after TCRdb ran MiXCR on the multiplex PCR reads. Of roughly 80,000 distinct CDR3 sequences listed, around 70% are singletons. The sample comprised liver tumor tissue from sampling region 1. The receptor source for this set is a man in his forties with primary liver carcinoma and hepatitis B virus infection. CDR3s leave out the opening cysteine and the closing phenylalanine or tryptophan. Fields, in order: J gene, V gene, CDR3 protein.

TRBJ2-1 | TRBV4-1 | ASSQPQGLGTGHGQF
TRBJ2-7 | TRBV2 | ASSEGTTGFTYEQY
TRBJ2-7 | TRBV7-9 | ASSFIVGASYEQY
TRBJ1-2 | TRBV29-1 | IVGAPGVGGYT
TRBJ2-7 | TRBV29-1 | SVGSDEQY
TRBJ1-1 | TRBV6-5 | ASSGTPEDTEAF
TRBJ2-6 | TRBV10-3 | AIGVPRANVLT
TRBJ2-7 | TRBV5-4 | ATRDFSAYEHY
TRBJ1-1 | TRBV6-6 | ANSYDMNREVGGFTEAS
TRBJ2-7 | TRBV12-3/TRBV12-4 | ASSSPETGGHREQY
TRBJ1-2 | TRBV28 | ASSSPAGGRGYDYT
TRBJ2-2 | TRBV4-1 | ASQEGPLAGGPANTSELF
TRBJ1-1 | TRBV4-1 | ASSRPGTEAL
TRBJ1-1 | TRBV6-5 | SSSGTPKNTEAS